A single sample gave rise to the 30 T cell receptor beta chains below, sequenced in a study of blood T cell repertoires in COVID-19. The method was immunoSEQ multiplex PCR; TCRdb's version includes in-frame clones alone and lacks a portion of them. This table has fewer than 450,000 clones, 87% appearing once. Sequenced: peripheral blood. Receptors originate from a woman between 45 and 60 years old with COVID-19, enrolled during active disease.

CDR3 amino acids: CASSQDNAGAGGEDTQYF. CDR3 DNA sequence: TGTGCCAGCAGCCAAGATAACGCCGGAGCGGGAGGAGAGGATACGCAGTATTTT. V is TRBV4-2 and J is TRBJ2-3; 9 bases map to TRBD2. The CDR3 has 18 residues. The germline V gene encodes CDR1 LGHNA and CDR2 YNFKEQ. After removal of 0 bases from V and 6 bases from J, the junction contained 13 bases not matched to a gene.

This chain links TRBV27 with TRBJ1-1; 9 nucleotides agree with TRBD1. The CDR3 is 14 residues long. From germline, CDR1 is MNHEY and CDR2 SMNVEV (reference sequence). V lost 6 bases to trimming and J lost 2 bases; unmatched junction nucleotides: 4. CDR3 nucleotide sequence: TGTGCCAGCAGAGGGACAGGGAGAAACACTGAAGCTTTCTTT. It yields the protein CASRGTGRNTEAFF.

The chain carries TRBV19 and TRBJ2-1; TRBD2 agrees at 10 bases. Germline loops: CDR1 LNHDA, CDR2 SQIVND (reference sequence). V gave up 2 bases and J gave up 1 base; unmatched junction bases: 2. This CDR3 contains 16 residues. The CDR3 sequence: CASSILAGVSYNEQFF. As DNA, the CDR3 is TGTGCCAGTAGTATACTAGCGGGAGTGTCCTACAATGAGCAGTTCTTC.

The J gene is TRBJ2-3, the V gene TRBV25-1; D unresolved. V dropped 5 bases and J dropped 1 base, with 7 bases sitting between them. This CDR3 has 13 amino acids. Germline V CDR1 and CDR2: MGHDK, SYGVNS. The CDR3 DNA sequence: TGTGCCAGCAGTCTCCCGGGCACAGATACGCAGTATTTT. It specifies CASSLPGTDTQYF.

The V gene is TRBV7-9, the J gene TRBJ2-7; 9 bases are shared with TRBD1. Unmatched junction bases numbered 10, after V lost 2 bases and J lost 5 bases. The CDR3 covers 16 residues. Germline-derived CDR1 and CDR2 are SEHNR and FQNEAQ (reference sequence). The CDR3 DNA reads as TGTGCCAGCAGCTTACTCGGCATGGGACAGGGCCACGAGCAGTACTTC. Amino acids: CASSLLGMGQGHEQYF.

The CDR3 region has the DNA TGCAGCGTAATCGGCGGTACAGGGAGAGAGACCCAGTACTTC. It yields the protein CSVIGGTGRETQYF. This chain links TRBV29-1 with TRBJ2-5; the D gene is possibly TRBD1 (6 bases). This CDR3 is built from 14 residues. Trimming stripped 6 bases from V and 4 bases from J, with 18 bases between. The germline CDR1 and CDR2 sequences are SQVTM and ANQGSEA.

This clone has just one count. The CDR3 bases are TGCGCCAGCAGCCCGGGAGGGTTTGGCTACACCTTC. It translates to CASSPGGFGYTF. The J gene is TRBJ1-2, the V gene TRBV5-1; D is undetermined. The CDR3 is 12 residues long. Germline V gene sequence: CDR1 SGHRS, CDR2 YFSETQ. Trimming removed 4 bases from V and 7 bases from J, with 11 bases in between.

The chain uses TRBV30 and TRBJ1-4, with TRBD1 identical over 9 bases. The CDR3 extends over 13 amino acids. The V gene end was trimmed by 5 bases and the J gene end by 2 bases; junction bases not matched to a gene: 0. Germline lookup yields CDR1 GTSNPN and CDR2 SVGIG (reference sequence). Written as DNA, the CDR3 is TGTGCCTGGGGACAGGGGACTAATGAAAAACTGTTTTTT. Protein product: CAWGQGTNEKLFF.

The V call is TRBV4-2, the J call TRBJ2-7; 7 positions agree with TRBD2. CDR3 length: 16 amino acids. Germline CDR1 and CDR2: LGHNA and YNFKEQ. The trim removed 0 bases at V and 2 bases at J, leaving 7 bases unmatched. The CDR3 loop is CASSQDRAAGPYEQYF. The CDR3 coding sequence is TGTGCCAGCAGCCAAGATCGGGCAGCGGGACCCTACGAGCAGTACTTC.

J is TRBJ2-3 and V is TRBV30; TRBD2 agrees at 14 bases. The CDR3 consists of 19 residues. V lost 7 bases to trimming and J lost 4 bases; unmatched junction nucleotides: 19. Germline assignment: CDR1 GTSNPN and CDR2 SVGIG (reference sequence). CDR3 in DNA: TGTGCCTCGCGAGCACCGGGACTAGCGGGAGTCGGGGTACCAGATACGCAGTATTTT. Its protein is CASRAPGLAGVGVPDTQYF.

The chain employs TRBV5-1 and TRBJ1-2; 9 bases fit TRBD1. J was trimmed by 9 bases and V by 0 bases; bases with no gene match: 6. Per germline, CDR1 SGHRS and CDR2 YFSETQ. CDR3 length: 14 amino acids. Here the CDR3 DNA reads TGCGCCAGCAGCTTGGACCGGACAGGGGTTAGCTACACCTTC. This sequence encodes CASSLDRTGVSYTF.

This sequence joins TRBV5-4 and TRBJ1-2; D may be TRBD1 (6 bases). Germline V CDR1 and CDR2: SGHNT, YYREEE (reference sequence). The CDR3 has 15 residues. V lost 4 bases to trimming and J lost 8 bases, with 21 bases between them. CDR3: CASSRGTERRGGYTF. The CDR3 DNA reads as TGTGCCAGCAGCCGGGGCACGGAACGTAGGGGGGGCTACACCTTC. Full variable domain (rest looked up from reference TRBV5-4 and TRBJ1-2): ETGVTQSPTHLIKTRGQQVTLRCSSQSGHNTVSWYQQALGQGPQFIFQYYREEENGRGNFPPRFSGLQFPNYSSELNVNALELDDSALYLCASSRGTERRGGYTFGSGTRLTVV.

This chain joins TRBV7-8 and TRBJ2-7; 7 bases align to TRBD2. There are 17 residues in the CDR3. Germline trimming cut 4 bases from V and 2 bases from J; bases unmatched to any gene: 14. CDR1 and CDR2 from the germline V gene are SGHVS and FQNEAQ. The CDR3 region has the DNA TGTGCCAGCAGCTCTTGGGCTGGGCTAGCGGCAACCTACGAGCAGTACTTC. Protein sequence: CASSSWAGLAATYEQYF.

This sequence joins TRBV10-3 and TRBJ1-2; 7 bases agree with TRBD1. Germline CDR1 ENHRY, CDR2 SYGVKD. This CDR3 region has 16 residues. V dropped 3 bases and J dropped 8; count of bases not matched to a gene: 15. This CDR3 reads CAISEPGTAGAGGYTF. For the CDR3, the DNA is TGTGCCATCAGTGAACCCGGGACAGCTGGGGCAGGGGGCTACACCTTC.

The V and J genes are TRBV20-1 and TRBJ2-5; 7 bases line up with TRBD2. The CDR3 runs to 16 residues. The V and J ends lost 3 bases and 4 bases, in that order; junction bases with no gene match: 14. Germline assignment: CDR1 DFQATT and CDR2 SNEGSKA (reference sequence). This CDR3 is CSASRLALADRETQYF. CDR3 DNA: TGCAGTGCTAGTAGGCTCGCGCTAGCGGACCGAGAGACCCAGTACTTC.

The V call is TRBV18, the J call TRBJ1-1, with a tentative D call TRBD1 (5 bases). Germline V gene data show CDR1 as KGHSH and CDR2 as LQKENI. V lost 5 bases and J lost 1, with 8 bases in between. The CDR3 contains 13 residues. Here the CDR3 reads CASSYQGNTEAFF. As DNA, the CDR3 is TGTGCCAGCTCATATCAGGGGAACACTGAAGCTTTCTTT.

The chain recombines TRBV5-1 with TRBJ2-3; D unresolved. The germline V and J ends were trimmed by 3 bases and 0 bases, with 8 bases remaining between them. Germline CDR1 is SGHRS and CDR2 is YFSETQ. The CDR3 contains 14 residues. The CDR3 sequence is CASSSRLSTDTQYF. In DNA, the CDR3 is TGCGCCAGCAGCTCGCGGTTAAGCACAGATACGCAGTATTTT.

In its sample, this clone was seen a few times. The V call is TRBV11-3, the J call TRBJ2-3; 9 positions agree with TRBD1. CDR1 and CDR2 from the germline V gene are SGHNT and YENEEA. The CDR3 has 15 amino acids. V trimming: 5 bases; J trimming: 5 bases; junction bases outside the gene matches: 8. CDR3 in DNA: TGTGCCAGCAGCACCAGACAGGGGGTTATAGATACGCAGTATTTT. Residues: CASSTRQGVIDTQYF. Full variable domain (outside the CDR3, taken from reference TRBV11-3 and TRBJ2-3): EAGVVQSPRYKIIEKKQPVAFWCNPISGHNTLYWYLQNLGQGPELLIRYENEEAVDDSQLPKDRFSAERLKGVDSTLKIQPAELGDSAVYLCASSTRQGVIDTQYFGPGTRLTVL.

V gene TRBV4-1 combines with J gene TRBJ2-5; no clear D. CDR1 and CDR2 (germline): MGHRA, YSYEKL. V lost 0 bases to trimming and J lost 7 bases, with 15 bases between them. The CDR3 is made up of 15 amino acids. CDR3 sequence (DNA): TGCGCCAGCAGCCAAGATTACCCGGGTCCCTTGACCCAGTACTTC. It yields the protein CASSQDYPGPLTQYF.

This chain joins TRBV30 and TRBJ2-3, with D possibly matching TRBD2 (6 bases). Germline V gene data show CDR1 as GTSNPN and CDR2 as SVGIG (reference sequence). Trimming removed 0 bases from V and 4 bases from J, with 14 bases in between. The CDR3 spans 15 residues. The CDR3 bases are TGTGCCTGGAGTGTCCGGGAGAAGAGCGCAGATACGCAGTATTTT. Its translation is CAWSVREKSADTQYF.

DNA for the CDR3: TGCAGCGTTGAACGAGCAGGGTCGTCTTCTGAAGCTTTCTTT. It translates to CSVERAGSSSEAFF. V usage is TRBV29-1 and J usage is TRBJ1-1; the D gene is possibly TRBD1 (5 bases). The CDR3 covers 14 residues. Germline CDR1 is SQVTM and CDR2 is ANQGSEA. Trimming shortened V by 2 bases and J by 6 bases, and 16 bases separated the two germline ends.

The V call is TRBV7-2, the J call TRBJ2-5; 9 bases agree with TRBD2. The CDR3 covers 17 residues. Trimming cost V 0 bases and J 1 base; bases outside gene matches: 6. The V gene's germline CDR1 is SGHTA and CDR2 FQGNSA. The CDR3 region is CASSLAYSGSGQETQYF. CDR3 coding DNA: TGTGCCAGCAGCTTAGCCTATAGCGGGAGCGGCCAAGAGACCCAGTACTTC.

CDR3 nucleotides: TGCGCCAGCAGCTTGACAGGGGGGCTAATGGACTATGGCTACACCTTC. Amino acid sequence: CASSLTGGLMDYGYTF. The chain combines TRBV5-1 with TRBJ1-2; 8 bases map to TRBD1. V was clipped by 1 base and J by 3 bases; unmatched bases: 8. Germline CDR1 SGHRS, CDR2 YFSETQ. This CDR3 spans 16 amino acids.

The V gene is TRBV30, the J gene TRBJ1-5; the D is unclear. Germline CDR1 GTSNPN, CDR2 SVGIG (reference sequence). CDR3 length: 14 residues. Trimming cost V 0 bases and J 4 bases, with 10 bases left between them. The CDR3 coding sequence is TGTGCCTGGAGTGTACTCGGTCTAAATCAGCCCCAGCATTTT. Protein product: CAWSVLGLNQPQHF.

The chain has TRBV6-5 and TRBJ1-1, with D hard to call. Germline CDR1 MNHEY, CDR2 SVGAGI. The CDR3 length is 13 residues. V lost 6 bases, J lost 1 base, and 9 bases lay in between. The CDR3: CASRTGSNTEAFF. CDR3 nucleotides: TGTGCCAGCAGAACGGGGTCGAACACTGAAGCTTTCTTT.

The CDR3 DNA reads TGCAGCGTTGGTGCGGGGGGCCTGACAGATACGCAGTATTTT. Its protein product is CSVGAGGLTDTQYF. The V call is TRBV29-1, the J call TRBJ2-3; 8 nucleotides align to TRBD2. The CDR3 contains 14 residues. Unmatched junction bases numbered 6, after V lost 4 bases and J lost 3 bases. Germline-derived CDR1 and CDR2 are SQVTM and ANQGSEA.

The rearrangement joins TRBV21-1 to TRBJ2-1; the table names TRBD2, a call not compared with the DNA. TRBV21-1 is reported as a pseudogene. This CDR3 contains 16 residues. For the CDR3, the DNA is TGTGCCAGCAGCATAAGTATCGCGGGGGAGGTGAATGAGCAGTTCTTC. Protein: CASSISIAGEVNEQFF.

The chain links TRBV6-4 to TRBJ2-5; TRBD1 agrees at 7 bases. The germline V gene encodes CDR1 MRHNA and CDR2 SNTAGT. The junction had 9 bases not matched to a gene; V was cut back by 4 bases and J by 7 bases. The CDR3 covers 14 residues. CDR3 loop: CASSVGTDSGTQYF. The CDR3 DNA is TGTGCCAGCAGTGTCGGGACAGACTCGGGGACCCAGTACTTC.

The chain couples TRBV7-9 to TRBJ1-2; 7 bases agree with TRBD1. Germline-derived CDR1 and CDR2 are SEHNR and FQNEAQ (reference sequence). The CDR3 has 13 amino acids. V shed 5 bases and J 4 bases; nucleotides not matched to a gene: 4. In DNA, the CDR3 is TGTGCCAGCAGCCCCTGGGACAGCTATGGCTACACCTTC. Residues: CASSPWDSYGYTF.

The chain uses TRBV6-2 or TRBV6-3 and TRBJ2-7; D remains ambiguous. Trimming shortened V by 2 bases and J by 4 bases, and 3 bases separated the two germline ends. This CDR3 comprises 11 residues. In germline, CDR1 is MNHEY, CDR2 SVGEGT. CDR3 DNA: TGTGCCAGCAGTTACGTATACGAGCAGTACTTC. Its protein is CASSYVYEQYF.